These 2 T cell receptor beta chains share one sample of origin, sequenced in a study of CD8+CD57+ T cells in acquired aplastic anemia. Researchers used genomic DNA as the template to profile TCR beta VDJ and CDR3. TCRdb passed the reads through MiXCR, listing each CDR3 protein once. The sample holds around 400,000 distinct CDR3 sequences, under 80% seen once. The material sequenced was sorted CD4+, CD8+, or CD8+CD57+ T cells (not recorded which) from PBMCs. These receptors all stem from a human donor in good health, serving as a control.

The chain uses TRBV7-3 and TRBJ1-1; 11 bases are shared with TRBD1. Per germline, CDR1 SGHTA and CDR2 FQGTGA. The V and J ends lost 7 bases and 1 base, in that order; junction bases with no gene match: 2. CDR3 length: 14 amino acids. The CDR3 region is CASIGTGGNTEAFF. DNA for the CDR3: TGTGCCAGCATCGGGACAGGGGGGAACACTGAAGCTTTCTTT.

This clonotype was seen only a few times. This chain joins TRBV7-3 and TRBJ1-2; weak D call: TRBD1 (5 bases). The CDR3 has 14 residues. V lost 1 base to trimming and J lost 7 bases, with 13 bases between them. The germline CDR1 and CDR2 sequences are SGHTA and FQGTGA. DNA of the CDR3: TGTGCCAGCAGCTTAAATGGGGCCGCTGTTGGCTACACCTTC. This translates into CASSLNGAAVGYTF.